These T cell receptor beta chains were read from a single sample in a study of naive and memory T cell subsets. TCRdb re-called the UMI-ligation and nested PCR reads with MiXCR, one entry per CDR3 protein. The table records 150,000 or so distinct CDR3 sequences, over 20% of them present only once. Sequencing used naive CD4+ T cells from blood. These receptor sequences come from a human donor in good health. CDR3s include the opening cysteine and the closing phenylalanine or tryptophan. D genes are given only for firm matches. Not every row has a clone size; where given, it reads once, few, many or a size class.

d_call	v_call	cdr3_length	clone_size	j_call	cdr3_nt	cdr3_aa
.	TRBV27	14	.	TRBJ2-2	TGTGCCAGCAGTGCGACAAGGAACACCGGAGAGCTGTTTTTT	CASSATRNTGELFF
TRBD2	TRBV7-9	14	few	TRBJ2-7	TGTGCCAGCAGCCCGGGACTAGCCTTTATCGAGCAGTACTTC	CASSPGLAFIEQYF
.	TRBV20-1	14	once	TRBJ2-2	TGCAGTGCTAGAGTCCGCGGAAACACCGGGGAGCCGTTTTTT	CSARVRGNTGEPFF
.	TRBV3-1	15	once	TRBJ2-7	TGTGCCAGCAGCACAGCTCGTGGCATCTCCTACGAGCAGTACTTC	CASSTARGISYEQYF
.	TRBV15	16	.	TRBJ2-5	TGTGCCACCAGCAGTCCCTGGGGGGGCCCCCAGGAGACCCAGTACTTC	CATSSPWGGPQETQYF
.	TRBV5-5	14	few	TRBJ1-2	TGTGCCAGCAGCTTGGCTTGGACAGATTATGGCTACACCTTC	CASSLAWTDYGYTF
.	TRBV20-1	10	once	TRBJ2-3	TGCAGTGCTAATTTAGATACGCAGTATTTT	CSANLDTQYF
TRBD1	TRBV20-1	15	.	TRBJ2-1	TGCAGTGCTAGTGACAGGGGGGCTTCACTCAATGAGCAGTTCTTC	CSASDRGASLNEQFF
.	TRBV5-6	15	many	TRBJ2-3	TGTGCCAGCAGCTTGTTTGGGGACCCCACAGATACGCAGTATTTT	CASSLFGDPTDTQYF
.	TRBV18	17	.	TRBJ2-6	TGTGCCAGCTCACCACCATGGGGTAACTCTGGGGCCAACGTCCTGACTTTC	CASSPPWGNSGANVLTF
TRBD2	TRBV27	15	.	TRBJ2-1	TGTGCCAGCGCTTTACTAGCGGGAGCAGGGAATGAGCAGTTCTTC	CASALLAGAGNEQFF
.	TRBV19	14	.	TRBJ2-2	TGTGCCAGTACCAGGACTACGAACACCGGGGAGCTGTTTTTT	CASTRTTNTGELFF
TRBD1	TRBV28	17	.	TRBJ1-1	TGTGCCAGCAGTTTCCCGGGACAGGGGGTTGGTGGCACTGAAGCTTTCTTT	CASSFPGQGVGGTEAFF
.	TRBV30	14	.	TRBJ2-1	TGTGCCTGGAAGGACAGCACAAGGTACAATGAGCAGTTCTTC	CAWKDSTRYNEQFF
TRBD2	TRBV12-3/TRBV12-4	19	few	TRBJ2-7	TGTGCCAGCACGTTTCACCTAGCGGCCTCACCTGACTATTTCTACGAGCAGTACTTC	CASTFHLAASPDYFYEQYF
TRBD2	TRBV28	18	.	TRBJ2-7	TGTGCCAGCAGTCCTTGGACATTTAGCGGGAAAGGATCGTACGAGCAGTACTTC	CASSPWTFSGKGSYEQYF
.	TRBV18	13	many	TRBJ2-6	TGTGCCAGCTCACCGCCTGGGGCCAACGTCCTGACTTTC	CASSPPGANVLTF
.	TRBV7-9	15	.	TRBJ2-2	TGTGCCAGCAGCTCAGGCGATCTGAACACCGGGGAGCTGTTTTTT	CASSSGDLNTGELFF
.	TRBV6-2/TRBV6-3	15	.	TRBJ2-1	TGTGCCAGCAAGGGAACAGGGAGGGGGCTCAATGAGCAGTTCTTC	CASKGTGRGLNEQFF
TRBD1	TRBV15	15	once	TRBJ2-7	TGTGCCACCAGCAGAGCCGGGACAGGGGGACACGAGCAGTACTTC	CATSRAGTGGHEQYF
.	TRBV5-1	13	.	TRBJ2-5	TGCGCCAGCAGCTTGAGTAGTTTTGGGACCCAGTACTTC	CASSLSSFGTQYF
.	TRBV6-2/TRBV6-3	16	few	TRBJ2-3	TGTGCCAGCAGCGTTGGAGTGAGCGGGAGCACAGATACGCAGTATTTT	CASSVGVSGSTDTQYF